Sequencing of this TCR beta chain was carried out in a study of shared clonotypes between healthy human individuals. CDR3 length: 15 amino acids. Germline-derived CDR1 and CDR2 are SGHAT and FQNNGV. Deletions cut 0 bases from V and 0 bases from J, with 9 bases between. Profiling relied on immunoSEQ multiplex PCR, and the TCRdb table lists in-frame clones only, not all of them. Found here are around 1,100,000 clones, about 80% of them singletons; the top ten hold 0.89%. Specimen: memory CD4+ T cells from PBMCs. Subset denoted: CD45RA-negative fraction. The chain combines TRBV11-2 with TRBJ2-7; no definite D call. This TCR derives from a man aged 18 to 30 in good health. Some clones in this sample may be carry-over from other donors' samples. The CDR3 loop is CASSLEAPYSYEQYF. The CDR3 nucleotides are TGTGCCAGCAGCTTAGAAGCTCCCTACTCCTACGAGCAGTACTTC.